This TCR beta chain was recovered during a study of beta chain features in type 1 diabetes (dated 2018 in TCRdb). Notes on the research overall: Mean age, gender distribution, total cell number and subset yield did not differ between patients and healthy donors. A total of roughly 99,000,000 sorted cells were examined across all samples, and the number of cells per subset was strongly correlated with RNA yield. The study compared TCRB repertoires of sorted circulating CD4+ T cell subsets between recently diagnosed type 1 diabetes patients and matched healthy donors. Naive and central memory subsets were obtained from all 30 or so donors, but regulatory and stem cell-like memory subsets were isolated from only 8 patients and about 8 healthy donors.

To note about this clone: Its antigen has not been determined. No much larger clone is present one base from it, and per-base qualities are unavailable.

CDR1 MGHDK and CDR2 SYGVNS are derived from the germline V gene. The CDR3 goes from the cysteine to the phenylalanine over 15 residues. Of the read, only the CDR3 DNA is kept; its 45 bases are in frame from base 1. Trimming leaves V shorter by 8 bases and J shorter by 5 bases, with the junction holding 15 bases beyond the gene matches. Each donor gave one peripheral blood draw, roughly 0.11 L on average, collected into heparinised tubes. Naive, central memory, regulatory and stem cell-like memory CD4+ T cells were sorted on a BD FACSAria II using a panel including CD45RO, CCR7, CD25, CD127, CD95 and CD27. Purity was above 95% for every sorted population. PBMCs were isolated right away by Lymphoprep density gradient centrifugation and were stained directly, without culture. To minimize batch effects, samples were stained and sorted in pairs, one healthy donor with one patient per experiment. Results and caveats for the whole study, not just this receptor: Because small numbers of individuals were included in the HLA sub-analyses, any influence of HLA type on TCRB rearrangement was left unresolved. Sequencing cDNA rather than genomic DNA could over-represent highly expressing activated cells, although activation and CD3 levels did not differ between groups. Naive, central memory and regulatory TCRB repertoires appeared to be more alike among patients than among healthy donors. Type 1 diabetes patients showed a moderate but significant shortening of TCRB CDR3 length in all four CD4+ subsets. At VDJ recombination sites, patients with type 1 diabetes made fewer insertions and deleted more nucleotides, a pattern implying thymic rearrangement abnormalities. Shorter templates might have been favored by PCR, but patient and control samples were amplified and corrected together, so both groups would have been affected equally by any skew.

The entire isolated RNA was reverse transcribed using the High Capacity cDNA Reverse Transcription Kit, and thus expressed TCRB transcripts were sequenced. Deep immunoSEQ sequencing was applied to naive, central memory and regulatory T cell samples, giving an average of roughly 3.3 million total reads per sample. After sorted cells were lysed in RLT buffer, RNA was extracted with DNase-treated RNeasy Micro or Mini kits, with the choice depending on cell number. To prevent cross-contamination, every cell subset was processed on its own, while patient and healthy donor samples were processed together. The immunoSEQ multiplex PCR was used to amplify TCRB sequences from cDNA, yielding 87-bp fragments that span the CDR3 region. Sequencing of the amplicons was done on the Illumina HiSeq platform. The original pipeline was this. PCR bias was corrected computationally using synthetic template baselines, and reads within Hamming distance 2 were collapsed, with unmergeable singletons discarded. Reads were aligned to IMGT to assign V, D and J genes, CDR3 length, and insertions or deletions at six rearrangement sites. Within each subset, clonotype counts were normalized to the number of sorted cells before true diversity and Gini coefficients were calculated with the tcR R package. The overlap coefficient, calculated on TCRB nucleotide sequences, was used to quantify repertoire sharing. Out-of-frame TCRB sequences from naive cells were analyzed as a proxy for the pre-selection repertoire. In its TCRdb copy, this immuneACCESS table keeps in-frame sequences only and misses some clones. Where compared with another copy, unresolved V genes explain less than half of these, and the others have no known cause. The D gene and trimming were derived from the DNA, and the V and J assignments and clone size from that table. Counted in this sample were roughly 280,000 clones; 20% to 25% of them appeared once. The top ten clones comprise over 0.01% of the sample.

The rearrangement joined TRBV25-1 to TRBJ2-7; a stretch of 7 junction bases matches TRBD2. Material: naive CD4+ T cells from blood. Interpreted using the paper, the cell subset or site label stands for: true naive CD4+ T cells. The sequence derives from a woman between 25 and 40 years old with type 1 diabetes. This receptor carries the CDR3 CASAWGGEGLNEQYF. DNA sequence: TGTGCCAGCGCATGGGGGGGGGAGGGCCTGAACGAGCAGTACTTC.